This T cell receptor beta chain was profiled in a study of CD8 T cells in ankylosing spondylitis. Whole-study results and caveats: What appeared characteristic of ankylosing spondylitis blood was a TCR beta motif of 7 or 8 highly homologous variants.

TCRdb passed the 5' RACE reads through MiXCR, listing each CDR3 protein once. Of some 150,000 distinct CDR3 sequences listed, around 10% are singletons. This clonotype was counted between two and nine times. Its antigen is currently unknown. V lost 6 bases, J lost 0 bases, and 9 bases lay in between. The CDR3 is made up of 14 amino acids. Per the germline V gene, CDR1 is MNHEY and CDR2 is SMNVEV (reference sequence). The rearrangement joins TRBV27 to TRBJ2-1, with D tentatively TRBD2 (5 bases). The sample was blood, either unsorted or a sorted T cell fraction (not recorded which). This clonotype was obtained from a female donor with ankylosing spondylitis or in good health (not recorded which). As DNA, the CDR3 is TGTGCCAGCAGACGGGAAAGCTCCTACAATGAGCAGTTCTTC. This gives the protein CASRRESSYNEQFF.